This T cell receptor (beta chain) was captured in a study of blood T cells in healthy people across ages. The use of a sample-barcoded 5' primer and a J-beta primer mix characterized a second PCR of about 6 to 12 cycles. TCRdb passed the 5' RACE reads through MiXCR, listing each CDR3 protein once. The sample has approximately 680,000 distinct CDR3 sequences; approximately 31% are singletons. There are a few counts of this clonotype. This CDR3 is 15 amino acids long. V was clipped by 0 bases and J by 3 bases, with 12 bases between them. The germline V gene has CDR1 SGHRS and CDR2 YFSETQ. The chain has TRBV5-1 and TRBJ1-1, with D maybe TRBD1 (6 bases). Sequenced sample: blood. This receptor was identified in a woman of 80 years or more in good health. Here the CDR3 reads CASSLGQGPYTEAFF. CDR3 DNA: TGCGCCAGCAGCTTGGGTCAGGGGCCATACACTGAAGCTTTCTTT.